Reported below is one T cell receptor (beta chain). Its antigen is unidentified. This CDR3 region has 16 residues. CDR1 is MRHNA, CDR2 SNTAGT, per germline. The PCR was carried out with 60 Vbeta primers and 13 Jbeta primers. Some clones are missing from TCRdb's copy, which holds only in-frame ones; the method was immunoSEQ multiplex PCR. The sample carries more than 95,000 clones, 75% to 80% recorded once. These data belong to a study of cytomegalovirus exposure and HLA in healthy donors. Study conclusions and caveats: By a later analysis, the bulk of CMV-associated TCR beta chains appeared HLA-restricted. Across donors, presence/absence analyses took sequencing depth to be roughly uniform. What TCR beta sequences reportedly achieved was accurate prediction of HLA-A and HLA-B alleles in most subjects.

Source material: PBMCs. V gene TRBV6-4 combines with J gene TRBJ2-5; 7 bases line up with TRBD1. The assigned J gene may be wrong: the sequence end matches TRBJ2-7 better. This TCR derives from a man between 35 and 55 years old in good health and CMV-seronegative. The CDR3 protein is CASSIKFWTGTYEQYF. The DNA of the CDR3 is TGTGCCAGCAGCATTAAATTTTGGACAGGAACCTACGAGCAGTACTTC.